These 4 T cell receptor beta chains were all obtained from the same sample, sequenced in a study of cytomegalovirus exposure and HLA in healthy donors. The PCR was carried out with 60 Vbeta primers and 13 Jbeta primers. Data came from immunoSEQ multiplex PCR; TCRdb stores just in-frame clones and leaves some out. The profile covers 75,000 to 95,000 clones, with roughly two thirds appearing a single time and roughly 6% taken by the ten largest. Material for sequencing was PBMCs. The receptors here all came from a woman aged 25-40 years in good health and CMV-seronegative.

In this sample, this clone turned up a few times. The chain carries TRBV5-6 and TRBJ1-2; D is unclear. The CDR3 extends over 13 amino acids. The V gene's germline CDR1 is SGHDT and CDR2 YYEEEE. Trimming cost V 0 bases and J 8 bases, with 11 bases left between them. CDR3 region: CASSLATIHGYTF. DNA of the CDR3: TGTGCCAGCAGCTTGGCCACAATTCACGGCTACACCTTC.

The chain combines TRBV19 with TRBJ1-5, with a weak D call TRBD1 (5 bases). Germline V gives CDR1 LNHDA, CDR2 SQIVND (reference sequence). The CDR3 is made up of 12 amino acids. Trimming stripped 5 bases from V and 11 bases from J, with 13 bases between. CDR3 DNA: TGTGCCAGTAGTTTCCTGACAGAGGCCCAGCATTTT. This translates into CASSFLTEAQHF.

A few counts support this clone. V and J are TRBV7-9 and TRBJ2-7; possible D gene TRBD2, 5 bases. V shed 4 bases and J shed 6 bases, with 13 bases lying between them. CDR3 length: 13 amino acids. Looked up from germline, CDR1 is SEHNR and CDR2 is FQNEAQ (reference sequence). The CDR3 region is CASSSAYGVEQYF. The CDR3 nucleotides read TGTGCCAGCAGCTCCGCCTACGGGGTCGAGCAGTACTTC.

In this sample, this clone turned up a few times. The chain couples TRBV29-1 to TRBJ1-5; perhaps TRBD1 as D (6 bases). Germline V gene data show CDR1 as SQVTM and CDR2 as ANQGSEA. With 4 bases removed from V and 7 bases from J, the gap between germline ends came to 11 bases. This CDR3 region has 12 residues. For the CDR3, the DNA is TGCAGCGTTGGAGTACAGGGCCAGCCCCAGCATTTT. It yields the protein CSVGVQGQPQHF.